This passage covers 9 T cell receptor beta chains from one sample sequenced in a study. A single record per CDR3 protein comes from TCRdb applying MiXCR to the 5' RACE reads. The sample consists of 9,500 to 12,000 distinct CDR3 sequences, 45% to 50% of them appearing once. Specimen: tumor-infiltrating naive CD4+ T cells sorted from the breast tumor. As for subset: naive CD4+ T cells, CD4+CD45RA+CD25-. All receptors derive from a female donor with breast cancer.

This clonotype is large. V is TRBV12-3 or TRBV12-4 and J is TRBJ1-6; D possibly corresponds to TRBD1 (5 bases). The CDR3 loop spans 13 amino acids. V was trimmed by 7 bases and J by 7 bases, leaving 11 bases between them. The CDR3 loop reads CASTLTVNSPLHF. CDR3 sequence (DNA): TGTGCCAGCACCCTGACAGTGAATTCACCCCTCCACTTT.

The V and J genes are TRBV12-3 or TRBV12-4 and TRBJ1-1, with 8 bases matching TRBD1. The CDR3 length is 16 residues. V was pared by 5 bases and J by 0 bases, with 8 bases of the junction left unmatched. The CDR3 region is CASSPRTGRMNTEAFF. CDR3 nucleotides: TGTGCCAGCAGTCCGCGGACAGGGAGGATGAACACTGAAGCTTTCTTT.

The chain is built from TRBV20-1 and TRBJ2-7; D uncertain. From germline, CDR1 is DFQATT and CDR2 SNEGSKA (reference sequence). This CDR3 has 12 amino acids. V gave up 3 bases and J gave up 9 bases, with 15 bases separating them. The CDR3 DNA reads as TGCAGTGCTAGTCGCGGAGCCCACGGGCAGTACTTC. Encoded protein: CSASRGAHGQYF.

Turning to this clonotype: A much larger clonotype is one base distant, so this may be a read error. The rearrangement joins TRBV29-1 to TRBJ1-1; D is uncertain. Per the germline V gene, CDR1 is SQVTM and CDR2 is ANQGSEA. V was pared by 0 bases and J by 2 bases, with 4 bases between. The CDR3 sequence is 12 residues long. The CDR3 sequence: CSVEDLNTEAFF. CDR3 sequence (DNA): TGCAGCGTTGAAGATCTCAACACTGAAGCTTTCTTT.

The CDR3 loop reads CSARDGANTGELFF. CDR3 coding DNA: TGCAGTGCTAGAGATGGGGCGAACACCGGGGAGCTGTTTTTT. This sequence joins TRBV20-1 and TRBJ2-2; D uncertain. This CDR3 comprises 14 residues. In germline, CDR1 is DFQATT, CDR2 SNEGSKA (reference sequence). The ends were cut back, 0 bases at V and 0 bases at J, with 5 bases in the middle.

Only a few counts were recorded for this clonotype. The chain has TRBV7-2 and TRBJ1-2; D remains ambiguous. V was trimmed by 3 bases and J by 5 bases, leaving 10 bases between them. Germline assignment: CDR1 SGHTA and CDR2 FQGNSA. The CDR3 is 13 amino acids. CDR3 nucleotides: TGTGCCAGCAGCTTGAGGCAGTCTTATGGCTACACCTTC. It is translated as CASSLRQSYGYTF. The entire variable domain, with the rest obtained from reference TRBV7-2 and TRBJ1-2, is as follows: GAGVSQSPSNKVTEKGKDVELRCDPISGHTALYWYRQSLGQGLEFLIYFQGNSAPDKSGLPSDRFSAERTGGSVSTLTIQRTQQEDSAVYLCASSLRQSYGYTFGSGTRLTVV.

The chain employs TRBV20-1 and TRBJ2-1, with TRBD2 matching 13 bases. This CDR3 is 13 amino acids long. The V gene's germline CDR1 is DFQATT and CDR2 SNEGSKA (reference sequence). Trimming removed 6 bases from V and 9 bases from J; junction bases left unmatched: 5. CDR3 in DNA: TGCAGTGCGCCGGGACTAGCGGGAAGTGAGCAGTTCTTC. Its protein is CSAPGLAGSEQFF.

This clonotype was detected only a few times. V and J are TRBV10-3 and TRBJ2-2; 7 positions match TRBD2. The CDR3 has 15 amino acids. The ends lost 2 bases at V and 0 bases at J; junction bases unmatched: 0. The V gene's germline CDR1 is ENHRY and CDR2 SYGVKD. The CDR3 loop reads CAISEGLANTGELFF. CDR3 DNA sequence: TGTGCCATCAGTGAGGGACTAGCGAACACCGGGGAGCTGTTTTTT.

This clonotype was observed a handful of times. V and J are TRBV12-3 or TRBV12-4 and TRBJ2-1, with TRBD2 identical over 11 bases. The length of the CDR3 is 13 residues. V lost 6 bases, J lost 7 bases, and 2 bases stayed unmatched. The CDR3 here is CASRTSGSNEQFF. The DNA for the CDR3 is TGTGCCAGCAGAACTAGCGGGAGTAATGAGCAGTTCTTC.